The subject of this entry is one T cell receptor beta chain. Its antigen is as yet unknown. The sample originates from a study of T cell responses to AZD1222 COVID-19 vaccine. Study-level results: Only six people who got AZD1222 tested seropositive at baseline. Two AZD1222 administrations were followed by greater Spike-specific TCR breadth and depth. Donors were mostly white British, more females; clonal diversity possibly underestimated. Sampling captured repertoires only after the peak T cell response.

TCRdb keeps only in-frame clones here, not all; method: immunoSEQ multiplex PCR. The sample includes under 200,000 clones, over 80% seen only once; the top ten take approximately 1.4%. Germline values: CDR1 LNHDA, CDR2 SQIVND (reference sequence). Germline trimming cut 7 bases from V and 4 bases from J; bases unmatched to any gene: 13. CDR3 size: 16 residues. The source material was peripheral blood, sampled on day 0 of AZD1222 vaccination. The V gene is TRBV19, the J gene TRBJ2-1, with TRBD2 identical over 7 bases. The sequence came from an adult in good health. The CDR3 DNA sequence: TGTGCCAGTACCAAACCAGCAGCGGGGAAGTACAATGAGCAGTTCTTC. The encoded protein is CASTKPAAGKYNEQFF.